Below, 24 T cell receptor beta chains from the same sample are listed, as sequenced in a study of T cells in Graves' hyperthyroidism and ophthalmopathy (dated by TCRdb to about 2019). The protocol used for the library was multiplex PCR. Sequencing was performed on an Illumina HiSeq 2000. The TCR beta CDR3 regions were amplified from the RNA transcripts. The first round of RT-PCR for the TCR CDR3 was performed with the HTBI primer set and the Qiagen OneStep RT-PCR kit. TCRdb trimmed public reads at Q25 via fastp, called clones via MiXCR and kept in-frame beta chains. Rows are unified per CDR3 protein, each entry keeping the most common DNA and genes. For this sample there are a few hundred thousand distinct CDR3 sequences; about 43% appear just once. The ten largest clonotypes hold around 7.7% of the sample. Sequencing input: peripheral blood or thyroid tissue (not recorded which). The source is a woman aged 18-29 years with Graves' hyperthyroidism.

The rearrangement joins TRBV19 to TRBJ1-3, with no clear D. The CDR3 covers 14 residues. Trimming left V 4 bases short and J 0 bases short, with 7 bases between. Germline V gives CDR1 LNHDA, CDR2 SQIVND (reference sequence). CDR3 in amino acids: CASSKGISGNTIYF. DNA for the CDR3: TGTGCCAGTAGTAAAGGGATCTCTGGAAACACCATATATTTT. The full variable domain, in which reference TRBV19 and TRBJ1-3 provide the parts outside the CDR3, is DGGITQSPKYLFRKEGQNVTLSCEQNLNHDAMYWYRQDPGQGLRLIYYSQIVNDFQKGDIAEGYSVSREKKESFPLTVTSAQKNPTAFYLCASSKGISGNTIYFGEGSWLTVV.

J is TRBJ2-5 and V is TRBV20-1; D is possibly TRBD1 or TRBD2 (5 bases each). V lost 1 base and J lost 5, with 11 bases in between. Germline CDR1 is DFQATT and CDR2 is SNEGSKA (reference sequence). This CDR3 comprises 13 residues. Written as DNA, the CDR3 is TGCAGTGCTAGAGTCTGGGGCGGGGAGACCCAGTACTTC. Translation: CSARVWGGETQYF.

This clonotype was picked up many times. The V call is TRBV29-1, the J call TRBJ1-5, with TRBD1 as a possible D gene (5 bases). The CDR3 consists of 13 residues. Germline V gene lookup returns CDR1 SQVTM and CDR2 ANQGSEA. Trimming removed 3 bases from V and 7 bases from J, with 13 bases in between. The DNA of the CDR3 is TGCAGCGTTGAGTCAGGGTTTAACCAGCCCCAGCATTTT. This codes for CSVESGFNQPQHF.

In regard to this clonotype: One junction end does not reproduce the germline sequence, and a read error may be involved. V usage is TRBV20-1 and J usage is TRBJ2-5, with 7 positions matching TRBD2. The CDR3 sequence is 15 residues long. The germline V gene has CDR1 DFQATT and CDR2 SNEGSKA (reference sequence). CDR3 in amino acids: CSARDGRGGRETQYF. CDR3 DNA sequence: TGCAGTGCAAGAGACGGGCGCGGGGGTCGAGAGACCCAGTACTTC.

This clonotype occurred many times. V gene TRBV11-3 combines with J gene TRBJ1-5; no clear D. The germline CDR1 and CDR2 sequences are SGHNT and YENEEA. V shed 0 bases and J shed 5 bases, with 5 bases lying between them. This CDR3 has 13 amino acids. CDR3 residues: CASSLDADQPQHF. The CDR3 nucleotides read TGTGCCAGCAGCTTAGACGCGGATCAGCCCCAGCATTTT.

This clonotype was counted ten times or more. This chain joins TRBV2 and TRBJ2-2; tentative D call: TRBD1 (7 bases). The V and J ends lost 6 bases and 7 bases respectively, with 12 bases between them. The CDR3 has 13 amino acids. CDR1 and CDR2 from the germline V gene are SNHLY and FYNNEI. This CDR3 reads CASRDREVGELFF. The CDR3, as DNA: TGTGCCAGCAGAGACAGGGAGGTCGGGGAGCTGTTTTTT.

This clonotype was seen ten or more times. Here the CDR3 DNA reads TGTGCCAGTAGCCCACTGGCCTCGACAGGGCACCCCCTCCACTTT. It codes for CASSPLASTGHPLHF. The chain employs TRBV19 and TRBJ1-6; TRBD1 matches at 7 bases. Trimming at V came to 6 bases and at J to 13 bases, leaving 15 bases not matched to a gene. CDR1 and CDR2 (germline): LNHDA, SQIVND (reference sequence). The CDR3 runs to 15 residues.

This clonotype was detected many times. The chain joins TRBV9 to TRBJ2-6; weak D call: TRBD1 (5 bases). The CDR3 is made up of 17 amino acids. The V and J ends lost 0 bases and 2 bases respectively, with 12 bases between them. Germline-derived CDR1 and CDR2 are SGDLS and YYNGEE. The CDR3 protein is CASSVALQEPGANVLTF. The CDR3 region has the DNA TGTGCCAGCAGCGTAGCCCTACAGGAACCTGGGGCCAACGTCCTGACTTTC.

This clonotype was counted ten times or more. The chain recombines TRBV19 with TRBJ1-2; 12 nucleotides line up with TRBD1. Trimming at V came to 3 bases and at J to 8 bases, leaving 4 bases not matched to a gene. Germline assignment: CDR1 LNHDA and CDR2 SQIVND (reference sequence). The CDR3 covers 14 residues. The CDR3 sequence is CASSMGQGAKGYTF. CDR3 sequence (DNA): TGTGCCAGTAGTATGGGACAGGGGGCGAAAGGCTACACCTTC.

The V gene is TRBV10-3, the J gene TRBJ1-1, with D unclear. Trimming shortened V by 6 bases and J by 8 bases, and 10 bases separated the two germline ends. The CDR3 loop spans 11 amino acids. The germline V gene has CDR1 ENHRY and CDR2 SYGVKD. CDR3 amino acids: CAISSLREAFF. CDR3 nucleotides: TGTGCCATCAGCTCACTCAGGGAAGCTTTCTTT.

In its sample, this clonotype was seen many times. The J gene is TRBJ2-5, the V gene TRBV6-2 or TRBV6-3, with 7 nucleotides matching TRBD1. The ends lost 5 bases at V and 1 base at J; junction bases unmatched: 7. Germline assignment: CDR1 MNHEY and CDR2 SVGEGT. The CDR3 consists of 15 residues. This chain's CDR3 is CASSRRDRPQETQYF. The CDR3 nucleotides read TGTGCCAGCAGTCGTCGGGACAGACCCCAAGAGACCCAGTACTTC.

This chain joins TRBV24-1 and TRBJ2-1; D is possibly TRBD1 or TRBD2 (5 bases each). Per the germline V gene, CDR1 is KGHDR and CDR2 is SFDVKD. This CDR3 region has 16 residues. The germline V and J ends were trimmed by 4 bases and 0 bases, with 12 bases remaining between them. This CDR3 reads CATSEPGAPSYNEQFF. CDR3 nucleotide sequence: TGTGCCACCAGTGAGCCCGGGGCCCCCTCCTACAATGAGCAGTTCTTC.

This chain connects TRBV20-1 to TRBJ1-1, with TRBD1 identical over 8 bases. The J segment lost 1 base and the V segment lost 6 bases, leaving 7 bases of the junction unmatched. The CDR3 contains 14 residues. CDR1 is DFQATT and CDR2 is SNEGSKA in the germline V gene (reference sequence). CDR3 bases: TGCAGTGCCAGCACAGGGGGAGAGAACACTGAAGCTTTCTTT. It codes for CSASTGGENTEAFF.

This chain links TRBV13 with TRBJ1-2; tentative D call: TRBD1 (6 bases). V gave up 4 bases and J gave up 1 base, with 16 bases separating them. Germline V gene data show CDR1 as PRHDT and CDR2 as FYEKMQ (reference sequence). The CDR3 has 16 residues. The CDR3, as DNA: TGTGCCAGCAGCTCAAGAGAACAGGGAGGTAACTATGGCTACACCTTC. It is translated as CASSSREQGGNYGYTF.

This clonotype was picked up many times. V usage is TRBV7-9 and J usage is TRBJ2-5; a weak D match, TRBD2 (6 bases). Germline V gene lookup returns CDR1 SEHNR and CDR2 FQNEAQ (reference sequence). Trimming removed 6 bases at V and 3 bases at J, with 20 bases between. CDR3 size: 16 residues. The CDR3 loop reads CASRPTPDYSKETQYF. CDR3 DNA: TGTGCCAGCAGACCAACACCGGACTATTCCAAAGAGACCCAGTACTTC.

Many counts were recorded for this clonotype. J is TRBJ1-2 and V is TRBV25-1, with 8 bases matching TRBD1. The CDR3 runs 13 residues. V dropped 6 bases and J dropped 3; count of bases not matched to a gene: 3. CDR1 and CDR2 (germline): MGHDK, SYGVNS. CDR3 in amino acids: CASRGQVDYGYTF. CDR3 nucleotides: TGTGCCAGCAGGGGACAGGTTGACTATGGCTACACCTTC.

Concerning this clonotype itself: A read error may explain this, as a much larger clone is one base away. The CDR3 sequence: CASSTGSGTGHSYGQYF. The CDR3 DNA sequence: TGCGCCAGCAGCACGGGCTCCGGGACAGGTCACTCCTACGGGCAGTACTTC. The rearrangement links TRBV5-1 to TRBJ2-7; 8 bases match TRBD1. Germline CDR1 is SGHRS and CDR2 is YFSETQ. There are 17 residues in the CDR3.

In regard to this clonotype: A read error may be the cause here, since a much bigger clone is one base away. The V and J genes are TRBV14 and TRBJ2-7; D gene unclear. Germline CDR1 is SGHDN and CDR2 is FVKESK. The CDR3 spans 13 residues. CDR3 sequence (DNA): TGTGCCAGCAGCCAAGAAATCTCCTACGAGCAGTGCTTC. It specifies CASSQEISYEQCF.

This clonotype came up a few times. The chain joins TRBV30 to TRBJ2-2; tentative D call: TRBD2 (6 bases). Germline V gene lookup returns CDR1 GTSNPN and CDR2 SVGIG (reference sequence). Trimming removed 1 base at V and 7 bases at J, with 19 bases between. CDR3 length: 16 amino acids. CDR3 region: CAWSATSVRRIGELFF. The CDR3 DNA follows: TGTGCCTGGAGTGCGACTAGTGTTCGTCGAATCGGGGAGCTGTTTTTT.

A word on this clonotype: The junction shows a germline mismatch at one end, possibly a read error. The chain joins TRBV29-1 to TRBJ1-1; D remains unclear. The germline V gene has CDR1 SQVTM and CDR2 ANQGSEA. The CDR3 covers 12 residues. CDR3: CGVLTPNTEALF. CDR3 DNA sequence: TGCGGCGTGCTAACACCGAACACTGAAGCTCTCTTT.

This clonotype was detected a few times. The V call is TRBV13, the J call TRBJ2-6, with D possibly TRBD2 on 5 matching bases. CDR3 length: 17 residues. CDR1 is PRHDT, CDR2 FYEKMQ, per germline (reference sequence). Trimming left V 5 bases short and J 1 base short, with 15 bases between. Here the CDR3 DNA reads TGTGCCAGCAGCGCCTCCCCGGGGATATCTGGGGCCAACGTCCTGACTTTC. It translates to CASSASPGISGANVLTF.

The genes are TRBV29-1 and TRBJ2-7; 8 bases line up with TRBD2. The germline gives CDR1 SQVTM, CDR2 ANQGSEA. J lost 7 bases, V lost 4 bases, and 15 bases had no gene match. The CDR3 is made up of 15 amino acids. The CDR3 spells CSVVSREATYNEQYF. The CDR3 DNA follows: TGCAGCGTTGTGTCGCGGGAGGCTACCTACAATGAGCAGTACTTC.

V is TRBV20-1 and J is TRBJ2-5, with TRBD1 identical over 10 bases. The V gene end was trimmed by 3 bases and the J gene end by 2 bases; junction bases not matched to a gene: 18. CDR3 length: 19 amino acids. The germline V gene has CDR1 DFQATT and CDR2 SNEGSKA (reference sequence). The CDR3, as DNA: TGCAGTGCTAGTCCTACCGGGACAGGGGTCGATGATCTACAAGAGACCCAGTACTTC. Protein: CSASPTGTGVDDLQETQYF.

This clonotype was detected ten times or more. This chain joins TRBV3-1 and TRBJ2-7, with TRBD2 matching 7 bases. The CDR3 is 13 residues long. V trimming: 4 bases; J trimming: 5 bases; junction bases outside the gene matches: 5. Germline V CDR1 and CDR2: LGHDT, YNNKEL (reference sequence). This chain's CDR3 is CASSLRGSNEQYF. The CDR3 coding sequence is TGTGCCAGCAGCCTCCGCGGGAGCAACGAGCAGTACTTC.